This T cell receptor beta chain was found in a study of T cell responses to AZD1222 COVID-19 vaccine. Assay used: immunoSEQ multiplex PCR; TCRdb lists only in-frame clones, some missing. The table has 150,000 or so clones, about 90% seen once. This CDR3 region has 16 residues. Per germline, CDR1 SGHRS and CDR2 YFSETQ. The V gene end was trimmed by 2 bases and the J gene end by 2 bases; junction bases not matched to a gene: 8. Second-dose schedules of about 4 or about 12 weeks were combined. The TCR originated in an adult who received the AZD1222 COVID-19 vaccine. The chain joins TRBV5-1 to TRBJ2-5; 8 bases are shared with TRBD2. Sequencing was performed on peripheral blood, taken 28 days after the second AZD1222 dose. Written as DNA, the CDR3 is TGCGCCAGCAGCTTCCCCCGGGGGGGAGCACAAGAGACCCAGTACTTC. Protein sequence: CASSFPRGGAQETQYF.